This T cell receptor beta chain was found in a study of post-analysis software for immune sequencing data. Turning to the study itself: Patients had relapsing-remitting, secondary progressive or progressive-relapsing multiple sclerosis; some lacked subtype. Study observations and caveats: There were five TRBV segments more frequent in patients than controls, and TRBV5-6, TRBV5-1 and TRBV20-1 were among them. A significant reduction in normalized Chao1 diversity was observed in multiple sclerosis patients versus controls.

The V gene's germline CDR1 is SGHRS and CDR2 YFSETQ. The V segment lost 5 bases and the J segment 5 bases; nucleotides outside the gene matches: 6. The CDR3 is made up of 14 amino acids. Libraries were made from TCR beta cDNA, and they carried unique molecular identifiers. Each batch of roughly 1 to 10 million T cells produced some 500,000 cDNA molecules. TCRdb analysed the PCR reads with MiXCR anew, one entry per CDR3 protein. The sample consists of about 770,000 distinct CDR3 sequences, more than 45% of them appearing once. In the case of this clonotype: Antigen unknown.

This sequence joins TRBV5-1 and TRBJ2-1; 8 bases line up with TRBD1. The sequence was obtained from a girl aged 10-17 years with multiple sclerosis. Sample: blood. This chain's CDR3 is CASRRDRLDNEQFF. CDR3 coding DNA: TGCGCCAGCAGAAGGGACAGGCTCGACAATGAGCAGTTCTTC.